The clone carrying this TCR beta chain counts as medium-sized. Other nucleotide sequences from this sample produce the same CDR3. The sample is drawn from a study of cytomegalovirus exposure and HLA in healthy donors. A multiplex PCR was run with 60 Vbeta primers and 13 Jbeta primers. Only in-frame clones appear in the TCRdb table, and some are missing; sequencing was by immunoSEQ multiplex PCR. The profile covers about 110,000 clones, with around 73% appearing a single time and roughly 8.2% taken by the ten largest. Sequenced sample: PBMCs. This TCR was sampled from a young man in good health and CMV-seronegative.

In DNA form, the CDR3 reads TGCGCCAGCAGCCAAGATAAGCGGGAGGGTAGGGAGCAGTACTTC. This gives the protein CASSQDKREGREQYF. The V and J genes are TRBV4-1 and TRBJ2-7, with 10 bases lining up with TRBD2. The CDR3 has 15 residues. Germline trimming cut 0 bases from V and 7 bases from J; bases unmatched to any gene: 6. Germline CDR1 and CDR2: MGHRA and YSYEKL.